Listed below are T cell receptor beta chains from one sample, sequenced in a study of Ad26.COV2.S vaccination and SARS-CoV-2 variants. Sequenced by immunoSEQ multiplex PCR; TCRdb stores in-frame clones only, minus some. The sample includes some 250,000 clones, 88% of them seen just once. The sequenced sample was peripheral blood, obtained in a trial of Ad26.COV2.S vaccine versus placebo. The receptors derive from a person between 18 and 65 years old who received the Ad26.COV2.S COVID-19 vaccine or a placebo. Each CDR3 is given with its conserved first and last residue. A D gene is named only where the DNA matches it firmly. Expanded clones are given a class, and other clones once, few, many or no size at all.

d_call: TRBD1
v_call: TRBV6-4
j_call: TRBJ1-2
clone_size: -
cdr3_nt: TGTGCCAGCAGTGAATCCCCGGACAGGGAGTTGTATGGCTACACCTTC
cdr3_aa: CASSESPDRELYGYTF

d_call: TRBD2
v_call: TRBV5-1
j_call: TRBJ2-3
clone_size: -
cdr3_nt: TGCGCCAGCAGCTTGGGAGCGGGGCGCACAGATACGCAGTATTTT
cdr3_aa: CASSLGAGRTDTQYF

d_call: -
v_call: TRBV4-1
j_call: TRBJ2-7
clone_size: -
cdr3_nt: TGCGCCAGCAGCCAAGTACTGGCGGGTTTCACCTACGAGCAGTACTTC
cdr3_aa: CASSQVLAGFTYEQYF

d_call: -
v_call: TRBV21-1
j_call: TRBJ2-7
clone_size: -
cdr3_nt: TGTGCCAGCAGCAAACGGGGTAGCGGGATGTTATACGAGCAGTACTTC
cdr3_aa: CASSKRGSGMLYEQYF

d_call: TRBD2
v_call: TRBV10-3
j_call: TRBJ2-7
clone_size: -
cdr3_nt: TGTGCCATCACCGACGGACTAGCGAACTCCTACGAGCAGTACTTC
cdr3_aa: CAITDGLANSYEQYF

d_call: -
v_call: TRBV4-3
j_call: TRBJ1-1
clone_size: -
cdr3_nt: TGCGCCAGCAGCCAAGAACAGGGCACTGAAGCTTTCTTT
cdr3_aa: CASSQEQGTEAFF

d_call: TRBD1
v_call: TRBV12-3/TRBV12-4
j_call: TRBJ2-7
clone_size: -
cdr3_nt: TGTGCCAGCAGCCAGACAGGGTTTGAGCAGTACTTC
cdr3_aa: CASSQTGFEQYF

d_call: -
v_call: TRBV24-1
j_call: TRBJ2-7
clone_size: -
cdr3_nt: TGTGCCACCAGTGCCGTTACCGGGGCATTATCCGAGCAGTACTTC
cdr3_aa: CATSAVTGALSEQYF

d_call: -
v_call: TRBV30
j_call: TRBJ1-1
clone_size: -
cdr3_nt: TGTGCCCAATCAGGGAACACTGAAGCTTTCTTT
cdr3_aa: CAQSGNTEAFF

d_call: TRBD1
v_call: TRBV19
j_call: TRBJ2-7
clone_size: -
cdr3_nt: TGTGCCAGTAGCTTGGACAGGGGAGGCGAGCAGTACTTC
cdr3_aa: CASSLDRGGEQYF

d_call: TRBD1
v_call: TRBV29-1
j_call: TRBJ1-1
clone_size: -
cdr3_nt: TGCAGCGTTGTACAGGGGTCTGAAGCTTTCTTT
cdr3_aa: CSVVQGSEAFF

d_call: TRBD1
v_call: TRBV18
j_call: TRBJ2-6
clone_size: -
cdr3_nt: TGTGCCAGCTCACCACTCCGGACAGGGTCTCCCTCTGGGGCCAACGTCCTGACTTTC
cdr3_aa: CASSPLRTGSPSGANVLTF

d_call: -
v_call: TRBV27
j_call: TRBJ2-3
clone_size: -
cdr3_nt: TGTGCCAGCAGTTTCCGGGGGGCGGGGGTTACGCAGTATTTT
cdr3_aa: CASSFRGAGVTQYF

d_call: -
v_call: TRBV6-2/TRBV6-3
j_call: TRBJ1-2
clone_size: once
cdr3_nt: TGTGCCAGCAGTTTAACTGCAGCCCTTGTCTATGGCTACACCTTC
cdr3_aa: CASSLTAALVYGYTF

d_call: TRBD2
v_call: TRBV4-3
j_call: TRBJ2-2
clone_size: -
cdr3_nt: TGCGCCAGCAGCCCCGGGACTAGCGGCACCGGGGAGCTGTTTTTT
cdr3_aa: CASSPGTSGTGELFF

d_call: -
v_call: TRBV4-1
j_call: TRBJ2-7
clone_size: few
cdr3_nt: TGCGCCAGCAGCCAAGCAGGGCCAGGGGAGTCCTACGAGCAGTACTTC
cdr3_aa: CASSQAGPGESYEQYF

d_call: TRBD2
v_call: TRBV3-1/TRBV3-2
j_call: TRBJ2-3
clone_size: -
cdr3_nt: TGTGCCAGCAGCCAAGATAGGCTAGCGGTGGGCACAGATACGCAGTATTTT
cdr3_aa: CASSQDRLAVGTDTQYF